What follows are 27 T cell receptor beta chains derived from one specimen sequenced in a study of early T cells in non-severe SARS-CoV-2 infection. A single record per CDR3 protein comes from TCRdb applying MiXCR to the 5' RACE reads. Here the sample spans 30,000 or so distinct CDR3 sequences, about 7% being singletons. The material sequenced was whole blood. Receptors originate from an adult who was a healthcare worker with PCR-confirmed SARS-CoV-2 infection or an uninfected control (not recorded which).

CDR3 sequence (DNA): TGTGCCAGCAGCCCGGGACTAGCGGGAGGGTTGGGGGAGCTGTTTTTT. Its translation is CASSPGLAGGLGELFF. The chain combines TRBV12-3 or TRBV12-4 with TRBJ2-2, with TRBD2 matching 16 bases. Trimming cost V 6 bases and J 8 bases; bases outside gene matches: 6. The CDR3 runs 16 residues.

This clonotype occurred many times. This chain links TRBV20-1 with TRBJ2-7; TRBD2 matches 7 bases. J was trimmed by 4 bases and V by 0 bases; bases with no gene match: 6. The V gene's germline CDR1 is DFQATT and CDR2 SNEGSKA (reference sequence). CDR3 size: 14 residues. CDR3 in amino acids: CSARDWRETYEQYF. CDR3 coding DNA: TGCAGTGCTAGAGATTGGCGGGAGACGTACGAGCAGTACTTC.

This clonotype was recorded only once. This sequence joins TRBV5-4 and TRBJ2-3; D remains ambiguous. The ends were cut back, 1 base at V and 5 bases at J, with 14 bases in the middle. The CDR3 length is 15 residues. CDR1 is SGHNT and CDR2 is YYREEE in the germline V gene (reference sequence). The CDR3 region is CASSLRVGPKDTQYF. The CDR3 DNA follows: TGTGCCAGCAGCTTGAGGGTGGGCCCGAAAGATACGCAGTATTTT. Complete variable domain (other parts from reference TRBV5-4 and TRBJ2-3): ETGVTQSPTHLIKTRGQQVTLRCSSQSGHNTVSWYQQALGQGPQFIFQYYREEENGRGNFPPRFSGLQFPNYSSELNVNALELDDSALYLCASSLRVGPKDTQYFGPGTRLTVL.

The CDR3 sequence is CASSYNLEGNDSYNEQFF. The DNA for the CDR3 is TGTGCCAGCAGTTACAATCTAGAAGGAAATGACTCCTACAATGAGCAGTTCTTC. The rearrangement links TRBV6-2 or TRBV6-3 to TRBJ2-1; D ambiguous. The V end lost 2 bases, the J end lost 0 bases, and 17 bases lay between the germline ends. This CDR3 is built from 18 residues. Germline CDR1 and CDR2: MNHEY and SVGEGT.

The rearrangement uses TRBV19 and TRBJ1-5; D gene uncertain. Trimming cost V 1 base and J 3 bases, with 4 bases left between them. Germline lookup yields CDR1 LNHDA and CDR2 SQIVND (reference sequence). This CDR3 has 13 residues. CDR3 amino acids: CASSIGHNQPQHF. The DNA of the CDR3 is TGTGCCAGTAGTATAGGACACAATCAGCCCCAGCATTTT.

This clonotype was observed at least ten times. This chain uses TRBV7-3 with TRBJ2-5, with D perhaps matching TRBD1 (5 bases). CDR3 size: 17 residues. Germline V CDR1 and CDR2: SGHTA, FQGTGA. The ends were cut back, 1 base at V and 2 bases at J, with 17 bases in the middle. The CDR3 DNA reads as TGTGCCAGCAGCTTAAACGGTCCAGGGTCGCTACAAGAGACCCAGTACTTC. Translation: CASSLNGPGSLQETQYF.

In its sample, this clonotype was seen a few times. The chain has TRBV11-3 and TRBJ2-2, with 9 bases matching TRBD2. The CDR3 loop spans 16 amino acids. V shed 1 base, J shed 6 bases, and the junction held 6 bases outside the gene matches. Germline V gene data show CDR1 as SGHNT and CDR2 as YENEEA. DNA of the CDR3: TGTGCCAGCAGCTTAGGGGTAGCGGGAGCCGCCGGGGAGCTGTTTTTT. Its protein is CASSLGVAGAAGELFF.

Written as DNA, the CDR3 is TGTGCCAGCAGCCCCGATACTAGCGGGAGCTTCGAGCAGTACTTC. It codes for CASSPDTSGSFEQYF. This chain joins TRBV3-1 and TRBJ2-7, with 11 bases aligning to TRBD2. Germline loops: CDR1 LGHDT, CDR2 YNNKEL (reference sequence). The V segment lost 4 bases and the J segment 6 bases; nucleotides outside the gene matches: 8. The CDR3 is made up of 15 amino acids.

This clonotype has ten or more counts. The CDR3 loop is CASSPRGMNTEAFF. The CDR3 DNA reads TGTGCCAGCAGTCCCAGGGGCATGAACACTGAAGCTTTCTTT. This rearrangement joins TRBV27 to TRBJ1-1, with D maybe TRBD1 (6 bases). The CDR3 covers 14 residues. CDR1 is MNHEY, CDR2 SMNVEV, per germline (reference sequence). Trimming removed 5 bases from V and 0 bases from J, with 10 bases in between.

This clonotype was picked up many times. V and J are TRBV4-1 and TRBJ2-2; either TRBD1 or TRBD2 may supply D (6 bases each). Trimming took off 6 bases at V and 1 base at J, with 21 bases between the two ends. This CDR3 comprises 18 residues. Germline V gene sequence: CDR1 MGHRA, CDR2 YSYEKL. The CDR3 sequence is CASRPGRGRDKNTGELFF. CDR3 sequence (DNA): TGCGCCAGCAGACCCGGGCGGGGACGGGACAAGAACACCGGGGAGCTGTTTTTT.

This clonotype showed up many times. The CDR3 nucleotides are TGTGCCAGCAATTCACCGGGGCCTAACTCTGAAGCTTTCTTT. This encodes CASNSPGPNSEAFF. This chain links TRBV12-3 or TRBV12-4 with TRBJ1-1; a possible D gene is TRBD1 (5 bases). V was trimmed by 7 bases and J by 6 bases, leaving 18 bases between them. This CDR3 is built from 14 residues.

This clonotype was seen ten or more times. The CDR3 protein is CASSFPYSNEQFF. The CDR3 region has the DNA TGTGCCAGCAGTTTCCCTTACTCCAACGAGCAGTTCTTC. V and J are TRBV28 and TRBJ2-1; no reliable D call. Germline assignment: CDR1 MDHEN and CDR2 SYDVKM. V gave up 3 bases and J gave up 10 bases, with 13 bases separating them. The CDR3 consists of 13 residues.

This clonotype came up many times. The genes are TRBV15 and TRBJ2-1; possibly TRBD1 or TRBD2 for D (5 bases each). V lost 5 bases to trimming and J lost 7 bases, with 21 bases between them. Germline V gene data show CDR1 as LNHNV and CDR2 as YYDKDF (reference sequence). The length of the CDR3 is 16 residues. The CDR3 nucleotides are TGTGCCACCAGCGGGGGAGTGGCGGATTATAGGAATGAGCAGTTCTTC. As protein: CATSGGVADYRNEQFF.

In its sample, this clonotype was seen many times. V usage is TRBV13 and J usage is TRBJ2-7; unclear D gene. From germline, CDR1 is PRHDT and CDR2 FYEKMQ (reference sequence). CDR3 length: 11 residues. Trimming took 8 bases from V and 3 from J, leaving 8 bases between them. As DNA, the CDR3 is TGTGCCAGCCCAACAAGCTACGAGCAGTACTTC. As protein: CASPTSYEQYF.

In nucleotides, the CDR3 is TGTGCCAGCAGCCTTCTTCGACGGCAGGATGAAGCTTTCTTT. Protein product: CASSLLRRQDEAFF. V usage is TRBV27 and J usage is TRBJ1-1; D not certain. V lost 6 bases, J lost 7 bases, and 18 bases lay in between. CDR1 MNHEY and CDR2 SMNVEV come from the germline V gene (reference sequence). This CDR3 is built from 14 residues.

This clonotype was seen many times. CDR3 DNA sequence: TGTGCCAGCAGCTTAGGTATCGGAGGCCCGAACACCGGGGAGCTGTTTTTT. Protein: CASSLGIGGPNTGELFF. The chain couples TRBV11-2 to TRBJ2-2; a weak D match, TRBD2 (5 bases). The V gene lost 1 base and the J gene lost 0 bases, with 12 bases spanning the gap. Germline lookup yields CDR1 SGHAT and CDR2 FQNNGV. The CDR3 runs to 17 residues.

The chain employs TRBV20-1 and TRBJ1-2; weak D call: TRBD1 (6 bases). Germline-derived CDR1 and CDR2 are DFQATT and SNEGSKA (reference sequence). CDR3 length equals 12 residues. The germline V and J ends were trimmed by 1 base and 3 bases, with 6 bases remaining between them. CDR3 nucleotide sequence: TGCAGTGCTAGAGCAGGGGACTATGGCTACACCTTC. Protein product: CSARAGDYGYTF.

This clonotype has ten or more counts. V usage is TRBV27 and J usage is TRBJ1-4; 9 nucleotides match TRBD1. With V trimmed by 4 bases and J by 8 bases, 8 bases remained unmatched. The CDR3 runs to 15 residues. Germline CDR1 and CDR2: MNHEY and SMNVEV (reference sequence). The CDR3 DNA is TGTGCCAGCAGTTCGCCGGGGACAGGGATCGAAAAACTGTTTTTT. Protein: CASSSPGTGIEKLFF.

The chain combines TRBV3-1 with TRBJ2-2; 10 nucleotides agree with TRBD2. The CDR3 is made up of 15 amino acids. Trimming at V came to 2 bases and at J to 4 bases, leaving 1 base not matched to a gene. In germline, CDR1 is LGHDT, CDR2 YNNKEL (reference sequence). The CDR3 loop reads CASSQLAGATGELFF. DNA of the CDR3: TGTGCCAGCAGCCAACTAGCGGGAGCCACCGGGGAGCTGTTTTTT.

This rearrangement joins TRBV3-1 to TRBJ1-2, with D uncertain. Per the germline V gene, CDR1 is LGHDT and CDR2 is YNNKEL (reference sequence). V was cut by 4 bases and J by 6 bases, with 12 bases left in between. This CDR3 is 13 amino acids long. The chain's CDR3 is CASSPASPDGYTF. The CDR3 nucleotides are TGTGCCAGCAGCCCAGCATCCCCCGATGGCTACACCTTC.

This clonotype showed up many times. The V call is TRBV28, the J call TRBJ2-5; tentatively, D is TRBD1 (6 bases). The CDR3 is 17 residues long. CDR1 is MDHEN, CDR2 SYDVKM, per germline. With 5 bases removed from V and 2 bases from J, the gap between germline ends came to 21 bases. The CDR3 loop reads CASSHLGTQAQQETQYF. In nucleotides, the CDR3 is TGTGCCAGCAGTCACCTCGGGACACAAGCTCAACAAGAGACCCAGTACTTC. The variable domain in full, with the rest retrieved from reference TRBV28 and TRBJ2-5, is DVKVTQSSRYLVKRTGEKVFLECVQDMDHENMFWYRQDPGLGLRLIYFSYDVKMKEKGDIPEGYSVSREKKERFSLILESASTNQTSMYLCASSHLGTQAQQETQYFGPGTRLLVL.

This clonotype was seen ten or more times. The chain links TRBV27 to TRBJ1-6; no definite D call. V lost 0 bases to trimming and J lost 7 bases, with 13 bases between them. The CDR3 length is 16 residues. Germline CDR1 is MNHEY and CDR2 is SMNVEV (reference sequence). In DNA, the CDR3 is TGTGCCAGCAGTTTATCCGACCGGGCCCCAAATTCACCCCTCCACTTT. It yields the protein CASSLSDRAPNSPLHF.

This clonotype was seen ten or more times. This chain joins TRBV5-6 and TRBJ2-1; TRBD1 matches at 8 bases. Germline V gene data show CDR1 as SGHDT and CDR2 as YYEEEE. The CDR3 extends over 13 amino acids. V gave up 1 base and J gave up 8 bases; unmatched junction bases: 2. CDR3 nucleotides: TGTGCCAGCAGCTTGCAGGGGGCGGATGAGCAGTTCTTC. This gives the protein CASSLQGADEQFF.

CDR3 loop: CASRWSAEAFF. The CDR3 region has the DNA TGTGCCAGCCGCTGGTCCGCTGAAGCTTTCTTT. The chain links TRBV28 to TRBJ1-1; D gene ambiguous. The V gene's germline CDR1 is MDHEN and CDR2 SYDVKM. With 8 bases removed from V and 6 bases from J, the gap between germline ends came to 10 bases. The CDR3 covers 11 residues.

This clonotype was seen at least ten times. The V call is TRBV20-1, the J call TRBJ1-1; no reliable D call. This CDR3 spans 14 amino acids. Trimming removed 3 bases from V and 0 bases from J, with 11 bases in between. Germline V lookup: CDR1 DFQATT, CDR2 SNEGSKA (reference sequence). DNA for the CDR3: TGCAGTGCTAGGACACCGTTCATGAACACTGAAGCTTTCTTT. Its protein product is CSARTPFMNTEAFF.

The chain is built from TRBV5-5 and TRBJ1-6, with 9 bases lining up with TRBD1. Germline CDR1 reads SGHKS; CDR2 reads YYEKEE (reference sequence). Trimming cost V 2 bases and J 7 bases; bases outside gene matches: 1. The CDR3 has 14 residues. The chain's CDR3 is CASSFGTGNSPLHF. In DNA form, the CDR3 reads TGTGCCAGCAGCTTCGGGACAGGGAATTCACCCCTCCACTTT.

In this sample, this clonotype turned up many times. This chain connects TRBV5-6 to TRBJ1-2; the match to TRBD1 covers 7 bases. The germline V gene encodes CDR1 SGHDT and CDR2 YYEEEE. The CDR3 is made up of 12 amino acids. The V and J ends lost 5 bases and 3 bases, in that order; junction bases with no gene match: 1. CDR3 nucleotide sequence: TGTGCCAGCAGTCAGGGGGACTATGGCTACACCTTC. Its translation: CASSQGDYGYTF. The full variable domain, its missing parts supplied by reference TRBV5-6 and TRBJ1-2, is DAGVTQSPTHLIKTRGQQVTLRCSPKSGHDTVSWYQQALGQGPQFIFQYYEEEERQRGNFPDRFSGHQFPNYSSELNVNALLLGDSALYLCASSQGDYGYTFGSGTRLTVV.